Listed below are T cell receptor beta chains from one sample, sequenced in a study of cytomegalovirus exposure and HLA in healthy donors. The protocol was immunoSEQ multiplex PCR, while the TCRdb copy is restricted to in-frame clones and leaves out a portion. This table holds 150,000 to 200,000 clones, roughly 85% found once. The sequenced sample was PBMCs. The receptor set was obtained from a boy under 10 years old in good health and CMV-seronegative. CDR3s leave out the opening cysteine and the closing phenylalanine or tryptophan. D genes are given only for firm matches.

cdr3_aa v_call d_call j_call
ASSLKGWPRGTSQETQY TRBV5-1 NA TRBJ2-5
ASSRFGTGIGETQY TRBV19 TRBD1 TRBJ2-5
ASSIQGNEQF TRBV9 NA TRBJ2-1
ASSLEGTSGYEQY TRBV5-1 TRBD2 TRBJ2-7
ASSQDLAGEAQY TRBV4-1 TRBD2 TRBJ2-3
ASSLSPGLAAF TRBV7-3 NA TRBJ1-1
ASTNPRGLEAF TRBV28 NA TRBJ1-1
ASSIEDRGNSNQPQH TRBV19 TRBD1 TRBJ1-5
ASSRRLPGGQF TRBV18 NA TRBJ2-1
ASSQGEGPDTQY TRBV4-2 TRBD2 TRBJ2-3
ASSTSGSGDTQY TRBV7-7 TRBD2 TRBJ2-3
ASSIDGRVGQPQH TRBV19 NA TRBJ1-5
ASSSLYNEQF TRBV5-4 NA TRBJ2-1
ASSKLTGYKNTEAF TRBV18 TRBD1 TRBJ1-1
ASSWTGGTEAF TRBV5-1 NA TRBJ1-1
ASGPQGENSPLH TRBV19 TRBD1 TRBJ1-6
AISGDRGDNPSYNEQF TRBV10-3 TRBD1 TRBJ2-1
ASSPTSPETDTQY TRBV13 TRBD2 TRBJ2-3
ASSPETSGGISSYNEQF TRBV5-8 TRBD2 TRBJ2-1
ASSLASGETQY TRBV7-2 NA TRBJ2-5
ASRMTDYSNQPQH TRBV6-1 NA TRBJ1-5
AWGRPGTGEGAGQPQH TRBV30 TRBD1 TRBJ1-5
ASSLGDRRADTQY TRBV11-2 TRBD1 TRBJ2-3
ASSGGNTGELF TRBV18 NA TRBJ2-2
ASSVGGQGDNYGYT TRBV9 TRBD1 TRBJ1-2
AFGGAAGVDWGELF TRBV5-4 TRBD2 TRBJ2-2
ASSPDRVESRAF TRBV18 TRBD1 TRBJ1-1
ASSEGTGVNEQF TRBV6-4 TRBD1 TRBJ2-1
ASSQTPLLAGTLGTQY TRBV4-1 TRBD2 TRBJ2-3
ASSDTGSTDTQY TRBV28 NA TRBJ2-3
ASSHPRDRADINYGYT TRBV14 TRBD1 TRBJ1-2
ASSSRAENTGELF TRBV11-2 NA TRBJ2-2
ASSDSSVNQPQH TRBV2 NA TRBJ1-5
ASSADRNTEAF TRBV5-4 NA TRBJ1-1
ASSQQMGQPQH TRBV6-1 NA TRBJ1-5
ASSKVGGAGNTIY TRBV4-1 NA TRBJ1-3
ASSLAGGRTDTQY TRBV5-1 TRBD2 TRBJ2-3
ASSLSGHEADTQY TRBV7-7 NA TRBJ2-3
ARAGRGEETQY TRBV19 TRBD2 TRBJ2-5
ASYPPMGVQNTEAF TRBV28 NA TRBJ1-1
ASSFTLAGLGDTQY TRBV7-9 TRBD2 TRBJ2-3
SVGWTGPYNEQF TRBV29-1 TRBD1 TRBJ2-1
SAWAEGKAF TRBV20-1 NA TRBJ1-1
ASSQADSLSNQPQH TRBV4-1 NA TRBJ1-5
SVEDRGTSGVYEQY TRBV29-1 TRBD2 TRBJ2-7
ASSLVGDTSNYGYT TRBV7-8 NA TRBJ1-2
ASSLRQYQETQY TRBV28 NA TRBJ2-5
ASSPGQGAIGYT TRBV9 TRBD1 TRBJ1-2
SVVLISDEQY TRBV29-1 NA TRBJ2-7